This T cell receptor (beta chain) was captured by sequencing in a study of T cells in Graves' hyperthyroidism and ophthalmopathy. The investigators amplified TCR beta CDR3 regions from RNA transcripts. During a first-round RT-PCR of the TCR CDR3, the HTBI primer set was used. TCRdb reprocessed the multiplex PCR reads via MiXCR and lists one record per CDR3 protein. The table shows about 610,000 distinct CDR3 sequences, with under 15% occurring only once. Deletions cut 2 bases from V and 0 bases from J, with 14 bases between. CDR3 length: 15 amino acids. In germline, CDR1 is DFQATT, CDR2 SNEGSKA (reference sequence). Exclusion criteria comprised uncontrolled infection, other autoimmune disease, pregnancy or lactation. In making diagnoses, clinical symptoms, serum thyroxine and TRAb, thyroid ultrasound and orbital computed tomography were all used.

The sample was blood. The TCR sequence derives from a woman in her thirties or forties with Graves' ophthalmopathy. The gene calls are TRBV20-1 and TRBJ2-7; D ambiguous. The CDR3 DNA is TGCAGTGCTAGAAACCCCACAGAGAGCTCCTACGAGCAGTACTTC. Protein sequence: CSARNPTESSYEQYF.